The TCR beta chain described here comes from a study of T cell responses to AZD1222 COVID-19 vaccine. Study outcomes and limitations: Just a handful of people given AZD1222 tested seropositive at baseline. Spike-specific TCR repertoires showed rising breadth and depth after two AZD1222 doses.

Measured with immunoSEQ multiplex PCR; TCRdb has only the in-frame clones, and not every one. The table includes 95,000 or so clones, roughly 89% detected once. Details on this clone: Its antigen is as yet unknown.

V was pared by 0 bases and J by 0 bases, with 6 bases between. There are 15 residues in the CDR3. Germline V CDR1 and CDR2: LGHDT, YNNKEL (reference sequence). The source material was peripheral blood, sampled on day 0 of MenACWY control vaccination. This TCR came from an adult in good health. The chain joins TRBV3-1 (or the pseudogene TRBV3-2) to TRBJ2-1; D gene unclear. The CDR3 DNA follows: TGTGCCAGCAGCCAAGACTCGAGCTCCTACAATGAGCAGTTCTTC. This encodes CASSQDSSSYNEQFF.